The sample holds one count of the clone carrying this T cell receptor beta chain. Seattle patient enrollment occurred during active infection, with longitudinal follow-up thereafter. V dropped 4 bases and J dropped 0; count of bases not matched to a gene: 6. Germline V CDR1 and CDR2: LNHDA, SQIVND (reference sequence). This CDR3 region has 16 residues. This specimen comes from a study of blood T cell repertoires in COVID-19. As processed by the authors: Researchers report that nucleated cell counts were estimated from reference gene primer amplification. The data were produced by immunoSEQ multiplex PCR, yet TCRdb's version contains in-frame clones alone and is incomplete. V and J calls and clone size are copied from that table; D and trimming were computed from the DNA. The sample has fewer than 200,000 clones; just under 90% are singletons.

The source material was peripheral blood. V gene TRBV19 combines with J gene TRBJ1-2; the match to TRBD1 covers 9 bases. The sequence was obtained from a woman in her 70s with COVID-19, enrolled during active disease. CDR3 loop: CASSTKGTGTNYGYTF. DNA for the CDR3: TGTGCCAGTAGTACCAAGGGGACAGGGACTAACTATGGCTACACCTTC.